This T cell receptor (beta chain) was observed in a study of cytomegalovirus exposure and HLA in healthy donors. A word on this clone: At one of its ends the junction is not consistent with the germline gene, which may arise from a read error.

In the PCR, 60 Vbeta and 13 Jbeta primers were used. TCRdb keeps only in-frame clones here, not all; method: immunoSEQ multiplex PCR. The sample carries 85,000 to 130,000 clones, around 80% recorded once. Germline values: CDR1 SGHRS, CDR2 YFSETQ. CDR3 length: 14 residues. Participants comprised healthy donors of bone marrow. Despite likely unrecorded immune exposures, the donors were nominally healthy at the time of sampling. The origin of this receptor is a woman aged 45-65 years in good health and CMV-seropositive. The sample was PBMCs. The chain couples TRBV5-1 to TRBJ2-4; either TRBD1 or TRBD2 may supply D (5 bases each). CDR3 amino acids: CASNLGTGVNIQYF. In DNA form, the CDR3 reads TGCGCCAGCAACTTGGGGACCGGGGTGAACATTCAGTACTTC.